This entry concerns a single T cell receptor beta chain. This clone's antigen is unknown. Base qualities are not provided; no much larger clone lies one nucleotide away. The entire isolated RNA was reverse transcribed using the High Capacity cDNA Reverse Transcription Kit, and thus expressed TCRB transcripts were sequenced. Deep immunoSEQ sequencing was performed on naive, central memory and regulatory T cell samples, with an average of roughly 3.3 million total reads per sample. After sorted cells were lysed in RLT buffer, RNA was extracted with DNase-treated RNeasy Micro or Mini kits, with the choice depending on cell number. To prevent cross-contamination, every cell subset was processed on its own, while patient and healthy donor samples were processed together. The immunoSEQ multiplex PCR was used to amplify TCRB sequences from cDNA, generating 87-bp fragments that spanned the CDR3 region. Sequencing of the amplicons was performed on the Illumina HiSeq platform. Under the source paper's analysis protocol: Synthetic template baselines were used to correct PCR bias computationally, reads within Hamming distance 2 were collapsed together, and singletons that could not be merged were discarded. Reads were aligned to IMGT to assign V, D and J genes, CDR3 length, and insertions or deletions at six rearrangement sites. Within each subset, clonotype counts were normalized to the number of sorted cells before true diversity and Gini coefficients were calculated with the tcR R package. Repertoire sharing was quantified using the overlap coefficient calculated on TCRB nucleotide sequences. Out-of-frame TCRB sequences from naive cells were analyzed to stand in for the pre-selection repertoire. As stored in TCRdb, this immuneACCESS dataset retains in-frame rearrangements with V and J assigned. A fraction of the clones does not appear; measured against another copy, unresolved V genes explain less than half of the discrepancy, and the remainder lacks a known reason. V and J calls and clone size are given by that table; D and trimming were obtained from the DNA. For this sample there are roughly 610,000 clones; roughly a sixth appear just once. The ten largest make up approximately 0.087% of the sample.

These data belong to a study of beta chain features in type 1 diabetes (dated by TCRdb to the late 2010s). Concerning the study at large: No differences in mean age, gender distribution, total cell number or subset yield were found between patients and healthy donors. Across all samples, some 110,000,000 sorted cells were examined, and cell number per subset correlated strongly with RNA yield. The study compared TCRB repertoires of sorted circulating CD4+ T cell subsets between recently diagnosed type 1 diabetes patients and matched healthy donors. Naive and central memory subsets were obtained from all 30 or so donors, but regulatory and stem cell-like memory subsets were isolated from only 8 patients and 8 healthy donors.

The study at large found these results: PCR might favor shorter templates, but patient and control samples were amplified and corrected together, so any skew would affect both groups equally. In all four CD4+ subsets, TCRB CDR3 length was moderately but significantly shorter in type 1 diabetes patients. Naive, central memory and regulatory TCRB repertoires appeared to be more similar among patients than among healthy donors. At VDJ recombination sites, patients with type 1 diabetes made fewer insertions and deleted more nucleotides, a pattern implying thymic rearrangement abnormalities. Because cDNA was sequenced instead of genomic DNA, activated cells with high expression could be over-represented, although the groups did not differ in activation or CD3 levels. Because small numbers of individuals were included in the HLA sub-analyses, any influence of HLA type on TCRB rearrangement was left unresolved.

Each donor gave one peripheral blood draw, averaging roughly 100 mL, which was collected into heparinised tubes. A BD FACSAria II was used to sort naive, central memory, regulatory and stem cell-like memory CD4+ T cells with a panel that included CD45RO, CCR7, CD25, CD127, CD95 and CD27. Every sorted population had a purity above 95%. PBMCs were isolated immediately by Lymphoprep density gradient centrifugation and stained directly without culture. So that batch effects would be minimized, each experiment stained and sorted samples in pairs, pairing one healthy donor with one patient. Per the germline V gene, SQVTM is the CDR1 and ANQGSEA is the CDR2. V is reduced by 6 bases and J by 2 bases, leaving a spacing of 16 bases between them. Inclusive of the bounding cysteine and phenylalanine, the CDR3 is 15 residues long. Of the read, only the CDR3 DNA is kept; its 45 bases are in frame from base 1.

The chain employs TRBV29-1 and TRBJ2-2; the D assignment is uncertain and may be TRBD1 or TRBD2, with 5 bases supporting each. The sequenced sample was naive CD4+ T cells from blood. The sample's cell subset or site label, in plain terms: true naive CD4+ T cells. This TCR came from a man in his late teens or twenties in good health. For the CDR3, the sequence is CSVGDAVSNTGELFF. At the DNA level, the sequence is TGCAGCGTAGGGGACGCAGTGAGTAACACCGGGGAGCTGTTTTTT.